This T cell receptor (beta chain) was identified during a study of beta chain features in type 1 diabetes (dated 2018 in TCRdb). For context, the study as a whole: Mean age, gender distribution, total cell number and subset yield did not differ between patients and healthy donors. A total of approximately 100 million sorted cells were examined across all samples, and the number of cells per subset was strongly correlated with RNA yield. In the study, recently diagnosed type 1 diabetes patients and matched healthy donors were compared on the TCRB repertoires of their sorted circulating CD4+ T cell subsets. Regulatory and stem cell-like memory subsets were obtained from only 8 patients and roughly 8 healthy donors, while naive and central memory subsets were obtained from all 28 donors. Broad study findings and their caveats: Sequencing cDNA rather than genomic DNA could over-represent highly expressing activated cells, although activation and CD3 levels did not differ between groups. At VDJ recombination sites, patients with type 1 diabetes made fewer insertions and deleted more nucleotides, a pattern implying thymic rearrangement abnormalities. PCR may preferentially amplify shorter templates, but because patient and control samples were amplified and corrected together, any resulting skew would affect both groups equally. Naive, central memory and regulatory TCRB repertoires appeared to be more alike among patients than among healthy donors. In all four CD4+ subsets, TCRB CDR3 length was moderately but significantly shorter in type 1 diabetes patients. Because small numbers of individuals were included in the HLA sub-analyses, any influence of HLA type on TCRB rearrangement was left unresolved.

Each donor gave one peripheral blood draw, roughly 110 mL on average, collected into heparinised tubes. A BD FACSAria II and a panel including CD45RO, CCR7, CD25, CD127, CD95 and CD27 were used to sort naive, central memory, regulatory and stem cell-like memory CD4+ T cells. Every sorted population had a purity above 95%. PBMCs were separated immediately by Lymphoprep density gradient centrifugation and were stained directly, without being cultured. Samples were stained and sorted in pairs, with one healthy donor and one patient per experiment, so that batch effects were minimized. All of the isolated RNA was reverse transcribed with the High Capacity cDNA Reverse Transcription Kit, so expressed TCRB transcripts were sequenced. Deep immunoSEQ sequencing was applied to naive, central memory and regulatory T cell samples, giving an average of approximately 3.8 million total reads per sample. Sorted cells were lysed in RLT buffer, and RNA was extracted using DNase-treated RNeasy Micro or Mini kits according to cell number. Each cell subset was processed on its own to prevent cross-contamination, while patient and healthy donor samples were processed together. The immunoSEQ multiplex PCR was used to amplify TCRB sequences from cDNA, generating 87-bp fragments that spanned the CDR3 region. Amplicons were sequenced on the Illumina HiSeq platform. The published analysis was carried out like this. Synthetic template baselines were used to correct PCR bias computationally, reads within Hamming distance 2 were collapsed together, and singletons that could not be merged were discarded. By aligning reads against IMGT, V, D and J genes, CDR3 length, and insertions or deletions at six rearrangement sites were assigned. Within each subset, clonotype counts were normalized to sorted cell number, after which true diversity and Gini coefficients were computed with the tcR R package. The overlap coefficient, calculated on TCRB nucleotide sequences, was used to measure repertoire sharing. Out-of-frame TCRB sequences from naive cells were analyzed as a proxy for the pre-selection repertoire. TCRdb mirrors the immuneACCESS table, restricted to in-frame sequences. Some clones are absent from its copies; in checked studies, under half trace to an unresolved V gene, and the reason for the others is unknown. The D gene and trimming were derived from the DNA, and the V and J assignments and clone size from that table. The table for this sample lists 330,000 or so clones; around 19% of them were counted only once. Of the sample, around 0.045% is held by the ten largest clones.

A note on this clone: Its antigen remains unidentified. There are no base qualities to consult, and no much larger clone falls within one base.

The TCR originated in a woman younger than 35 in good health. The sample comprised naive CD4+ T cells from blood. According to the study, the label for this sample's cell subset or site signals: true naive CD4+ T cells.

This receptor carries the CDR3 CASSLGQGGFEAFF. The nucleotide sequence reads TGCGCCAGCAGCTTGGGACAGGGAGGTTTTGAAGCTTTCTTT. Recombination linked TRBV5-1 to TRBJ1-1; 7 nucleotides in the junction match TRBD1. The CDR3 starts with the cysteine, ends with the phenylalanine, and has 14 residues. The read is trimmed to its CDR3 DNA, 42 bases read in frame from base 1. CDR1 and CDR2, looked up from the germline V gene, are SGHRS and YFSETQ. Compared with germline, V lacks 0 bases and J lacks 7 bases; bases without a gene match: 6.